Included here is one T cell receptor (beta chain) sequence, with context. Its cognate antigen has yet to be identified. No base quality values were provided; no much bigger clone lies one nucleotide off. Receptor amplification or capture employed the immunoSEQ multiplex PCR assay. For the multiplex PCR, a mixture combining 60 forward primers for TCR Vbeta segments and 13 reverse primers for TCR Jbeta segments was used. Amplification of the CDR3 region of rearranged TCR beta genes was performed with a multiplex PCR assay on genomic DNA. On the Illumina HiSeq System, the amplified TCR beta libraries were sequenced as 87-base-pair reads. Processing in the source paper ran as follows. A later analysis tallied tens of millions of unique TCR beta chains across the 666 repertoires, and about 10 million of those chains were shared by two or more donors. Raw reads were error-corrected and collapsed into unique sequences by a nearest-neighbor algorithm in which closely related sequences were merged to remove PCR and sequencing errors. V, D and J gene segments were assigned by aligning CDR3 sequences to IMGT reference sequences. For a sequence to be retained, at least a six-nucleotide match to both a V gene segment and a J gene segment was required. A rearrangement counted as productive if the CDR3 had no stop codons and remained in frame with V and J, and every other rearrangement counted as non-productive. Following IMGT convention, CDR3 was defined as the stretch from the second conserved V-encoded cysteine to the conserved J-encoded phenylalanine. The earlier analysis of about 610 of the donors excluded any sequence lacking an unambiguous match to a single V gene segment. An earlier analysis of roughly 590 of the donors called V segments functional above 56.7% productive rearrangements and segregating when the between-donor standard deviation exceeded 5%. A statistical classification framework was built to diagnose cytomegalovirus status from the catalog of TCR beta chain sequences. In a later analysis, V and J genes were assigned by comparing TCR nucleotide sequences against IMGT/GENE-DB human TR gene sequences. Using the TCRdist pipeline, a later analysis assigned CDR3 sequences along with most-parsimonious VDJ recombination scenarios. A later analysis defined each TCR beta chain by its CDR3 amino acid sequence plus V-gene family, and excluded reads lacking a unique V-gene family. To address suspected cross-contamination and a sequencing artifact, a later analysis removed approximately 600 highly shared, low-generation-probability nucleotide sequences. For each public chain, a later analysis derived a clonal expansion index from normalized ranks of inferred template counts within each repertoire. In a later analysis, generation probabilities were computed using a VDJ recombination model fitted to out-of-frame rearrangements, and the results were checked against IGoR. In a later analysis, TCR-TCR, TCR-HLA and TCR-CMV co-occurrence was scored with hypergeometric tests, and a repertoire-size bias correction was applied to TCR pairs. To estimate false discovery rates, a later analysis permuted the HLA or CMV assignments 20 times. In a later analysis, co-occurring TCRs were grouped using DBSCAN, and TCRdist sequence similarity was added for clustering within HLA-allele-positive subsets. Repertoires with fewer than 30,000 or more than 120,000 public chains, plus five repertoires with anomalous nucleotide sharing, were excluded from co-occurrence clustering. TCRdb holds this immuneACCESS table with in-frame rearrangements only. Some clones are missing; in checked studies, unresolved V genes explain under half, and the rest has no known cause. Clone size and the V and J calls come from that table; the DNA yielded D and trimming. In all, the sample holds roughly 290,000 clones, and 80% to 90% of those were seen once. The ten largest make up approximately 2.2% of the sample.

The cohort was made up of hundreds of healthy bone marrow donors. At the time of sampling, all cohort members were nominally healthy, though unrecorded immune exposures were likely present. The donor was CMV seronegative and belonged to the group of 320 or so seronegative cohort members. A peripheral blood sample was collected from each donor, and TCR beta sequencing was performed on peripheral blood mononuclear cells. Genomic DNA extraction from the blood cell samples was performed with the Qiagen DNeasy Blood Extraction Kit. V is reduced by 5 bases and J by 1 base, leaving a spacing of 14 bases between them. The germline V gene (reference sequence) gives CDR1 as PRHDT and CDR2 as FYEKMQ. The CDR3 goes from the cysteine to the phenylalanine over 15 residues. The DNA shown is the 45-base CDR3, in frame from base 1. These data come from a study of cytomegalovirus exposure and HLA in healthy donors (dated by TCRdb to the late 2010s). Context from the whole study: An earlier analysis of some 620 of the donors reported approximately 260 Gb of sequence data and roughly 120 million unique TCR beta sequences obtained from 150 million to 200 million T cells. About 300 gigabases of sequencing data and around 87 million unique TCR sequences were included in an early release covering around 650 HLA-typed donors. Of the roughly 400 genotyped donors, approximately 83% fell in the genetic ancestry cluster associated with self-reported Caucasian donors. The study was designed to test whether signatures of past pathogen exposure could be identified by cataloging public T cell receptors. Using immunosequencing, the study profiled T cell repertoires from about 620 subjects and related those repertoires to cytomegalovirus serostatus. Besides the first cohort of about 730 subjects, a separate validation cohort made up of 120 different subjects was used. The study combined high-throughput TCR immunosequencing, statistical association of individual TCRs with disease status, and machine learning to predict cytomegalovirus infection status. A later analysis re-analyzed previously published TCR beta repertoires from approximately 670 donors and added high-resolution HLA genotyping to study TCR occurrence patterns. Rather than using new phenotypic data, the later analysis identified candidate immune exposures from TCR beta sequences and from how often those sequences occurred across donors. In an earlier analysis of roughly 540 of the donors, high-throughput TCR beta sequencing was used to judge whether each TCR beta V gene segment behaved as functional or pseudogenic. Donor age, sex, ethnicity and CMV serostatus were compiled together with the repertoire data. Genome-wide SNP genotypes for about 55% of the roughly 670 donors were used in a later genetic analysis, which treated that subset as a discovery cohort. All discovery cohort repertoires had been generated on a single sequencing platform. Both class I and class II loci were covered by HLA typing, at four-digit resolution. The number of typed donors differed by locus: about 620-640 for A, B, C, DRB1 and DQB1; approximately 520 for DQA1; some 590 for DPA1; and 400 to 480 for DPB1. About 5 DR-DQ haplotypes were handled as single units for association and clustering, since linkage in the cohort was strong. Among some 400 genotyped donors of the cohort, an average of roughly 230,000 unique TCR beta nucleotide sequences was sequenced per donor, of which roughly 17% were non-productive. Overall study outcomes, separate from this receptor: In an earlier analysis of about 540 of the donors, most TCR beta V segments were observed in productive rearrangements about 87% or about 30% of the time, broadly matching IMGT annotations. Strong co-occurrence of HLA alleles, especially DR and DQ, made assigning TCR associations to individual alleles difficult. For the cohort, immune exposure information was limited to CMV serostatus. Roughly 17 rarely observed V segments, including chromosome 9 orphons, were excluded from the earlier analysis of approximately 500 of the donors because counts were too low. According to a later analysis, most CMV-associated TCR beta chains appeared to be HLA-restricted, and the HLA associations seemed to be driven largely by CMV exposure. In vitro tests confirmed that a few of the cytomegalovirus-associated TCR beta chains recognize cytomegalovirus antigens. In a later genetic analysis, fewer N-insertions in productive TCRs were reported among donors in an Asian-associated ancestry cluster than the 666-donor mean. A later genetic analysis associated a missense DCLRE1C variant with V-gene and J-gene trimming of TCR beta chains, and an independent cohort replicated the association. The classifier was reported to diagnose cytomegalovirus status with high specificity and sensitivity in both the original cohort and the validation cohort. A group of highly shared sequence variants was considered likely to be a technical artifact of the sequencing pipeline. In a later analysis, HLA-associated TCR beta chains were found to be more clonally expanded and to have lower generation probabilities than equally common non-associated chains. Linkage disequilibrium might explain the correlated functional status among segregating V segments, but an unknown experimental factor could not be excluded. A further reported finding was that TCR beta sequences accurately predicted the HLA-A and HLA-B alleles for most subjects in the first cohort. HLA typing was unavailable for some donors at each locus, so association tests used only the typed subset. In a later analysis, TCR association rates were found to vary across HLA loci, with the most associated TCRs seen for DRB1 alleles and the fewest for HLA-C alleles. Several of the top co-occurrence clusters appeared to be linked to parvovirus B19, influenza, CMV and Epstein-Barr virus, according to a later analysis. The presence/absence analyses assumed that sequencing depth was roughly uniform across donors, and that assumption may not be true. The study listed 150 to 200 TCR beta chains as associated with cytomegalovirus. Because the 87-base-pair reads could not distinguish some IMGT-functional V segments, including TRBV6-2 and TRBV6-3, those segments were excluded. This cohort had only TCR beta chains sequenced, and the lack of alpha or paired-chain data limited which features could be detected. Specific HLA alleles were associated with 18,000 or so TCR beta sequences at a false discovery rate of 0.05 in a later analysis. The authors suggested that the approach could potentially be generalized to other disease states and immunological phenotypes. Across donors, most TCR sequences were observed very rarely, whereas some public TCRs were present in many individuals.

The V and J genes are TRBV13 and TRBJ1-1, with the D gene not confidently named. This TCR was sampled from a woman aged 18-29 years in good health and CMV-seronegative. The sample consisted of PBMCs. The nucleotide sequence is given as TGTGCCAGCAGCCCCGTCGGGGTGGGGAACACTGAAGCTTTCTTT. This yields the protein CASSPVGVGNTEAFF.